This T cell receptor beta chain comes out of a study of cytotoxic CD8 clonotypes in ibrutinib-treated CLL. Study in general: The authors obtained response samples at a median of about 13 months of treatment, range 6 to 36. Overall study findings and caveats: Baseline-level clonality went beyond age-matched healthy donors and moved in step with circulating CD8+ T-cell counts. The study found clonality rose at ibrutinib response, then fell toward baseline at progression.

CDR1 and CDR2 from the germline V gene are MDHEN and SYDVKM. The V and J ends lost 6 bases and 7 bases, in that order; junction bases with no gene match: 7. The CDR3 runs 14 residues. TCRdb keeps only in-frame clones here, not all; method: immunoSEQ multiplex PCR. The data contain 12,000 to 15,000 clones, around 48% of them singletons. On this clone: Its target is not known.

Material: PBMCs, obtained at an approximately 22-month disease-progression time point, from a patient treated with ibrutinib. The chain has TRBV28 and TRBJ1-2, with TRBD1 identical over 11 bases. The TCR sequence derives from a human donor with chronic lymphocytic leukemia. The CDR3 DNA reads as TGTGCCAGCAGATCGGACAGGGGGCTTGTTGGCTACACCTTC. As protein: CASRSDRGLVGYTF.